These 28 T cell receptor beta chains share one sample of origin, sequenced in a study of T cells in narcolepsy. Method: immunoSEQ multiplex PCR; TCRdb's copy keeps in-frame clones and lacks some. The data hold fewer than 35,000 clones, with 78% observed a single time. Specimen: CD45RA- memory CD4+ T cells from PBMCs. These receptors were taken from a human donor with narcolepsy.

This clone was picked up a small number of times. The chain is built from TRBV19 and TRBJ1-3; no clear D gene. The ends were cut back, 2 bases at V and 0 bases at J, with 8 bases in the middle. The V gene's germline CDR1 is LNHDA and CDR2 SQIVND (reference sequence). The CDR3 runs 15 residues. This CDR3 is CASSITTDSGNTIYF. CDR3 sequence (DNA): TGTGCCAGTAGTATAACCACAGACTCTGGAAACACCATATATTTT.

The chain is built from TRBV5-1 and TRBJ1-1; 7 nucleotides line up with TRBD1. The CDR3 sequence is 17 residues long. V shed 4 bases and J 1 base; nucleotides not matched to a gene: 13. CDR1 and CDR2 (germline): SGHRS, YFSETQ. The CDR3 reads CASSPGTASSQNTEAFF. As DNA, the CDR3 is TGCGCCAGCAGCCCAGGGACAGCCTCTAGTCAGAACACTGAAGCTTTCTTT.

The V call is TRBV19, the J call TRBJ2-1, with D hard to call. Trimming took off 0 bases at V and 4 bases at J, with 7 bases between the two ends. Per germline, CDR1 LNHDA and CDR2 SQIVND (reference sequence). There are 14 residues in the CDR3. The CDR3: CASSIDLRYNEQFF. The CDR3 DNA follows: TGTGCCAGTAGTATAGATCTCAGATACAATGAGCAGTTCTTC.

The V call is TRBV11-2, the J call TRBJ2-5; TRBD2 agrees at 10 bases. The CDR3 runs to 17 residues. Germline CDR1 SGHAT, CDR2 FQNNGV. Losses at the gene ends were 0 bases for V and 5 bases for J; bases not matched to a gene: 9. CDR3: CASSLDLGTSVRETQYF. The CDR3 DNA reads TGTGCCAGCAGCTTAGATTTAGGGACTAGCGTCAGGGAGACCCAGTACTTC.

The V gene is TRBV7-6, the J gene TRBJ2-3; no reliable D call. This CDR3 has 13 residues. CDR1 and CDR2 from the germline V gene are SGHVS and FNYEAQ. V lost 4 bases to trimming and J lost 2 bases, with 7 bases between them. The CDR3 bases are TGTGCCAGCAGCTCCTTTAACACAGATACGCAGTATTTT. It specifies CASSSFNTDTQYF.

This clone was counted a single time. The V call is TRBV6-1, the J call TRBJ2-7; D is uncertain. The germline V gene has CDR1 MNHNS and CDR2 SASEGT. The CDR3 extends over 14 amino acids. V was shortened by 3 bases and J by 1 base, with 10 bases between the two germline ends. The CDR3 bases are TGTGCCAGCAGTGAGTTCGGGTCATCCTACGAGCAGTACTTC. Translated: CASSEFGSSYEQYF.

This sequence joins TRBV18 and TRBJ1-1, with a possible D match to TRBD1 (6 bases). CDR3 size: 15 residues. V was pared by 5 bases and J by 6 bases, with 19 bases between. Germline V gene data show CDR1 as KGHSH and CDR2 as LQKENI. CDR3 in amino acids: CASSNLRDIGSEAFF. The CDR3 DNA reads as TGTGCCAGCTCAAACTTACGGGACATAGGGTCTGAAGCTTTCTTT.

V usage is TRBV6-1 and J usage is TRBJ1-5; 9 positions match TRBD1. The V and J ends lost 7 bases and 3 bases, in that order; junction bases with no gene match: 7. CDR1 MNHNS and CDR2 SASEGT come from the germline V gene. This CDR3 comprises 15 residues. The CDR3 coding sequence is TGTGCCAGCATCATACAGGGGGCCCCCAATCAGCCCCAGCATTTT. It encodes CASIIQGAPNQPQHF.

This clone was seen only once. The chain joins TRBV28 to TRBJ1-4; perhaps TRBD1 as D (5 bases). The germline V gene has CDR1 MDHEN and CDR2 SYDVKM. The CDR3 is 15 amino acids. Trimming pared 8 bases from V and 1 base from J, leaving 14 bases between. Written as DNA, the CDR3 is TGTGCCAGCCGGGCAGGGAGTGGAACTAATGAAAAACTGTTTTTT. Translation gives CASRAGSGTNEKLFF. The whole variable domain, filled in from reference TRBV28 and TRBJ1-4, reads DVKVTQSSRYLVKRTGEKVFLECVQDMDHENMFWYRQDPGLGLRLIYFSYDVKMKEKGDIPEGYSVSREKKERFSLILESASTNQTSMYLCASRAGSGTNEKLFFGSGTQLSVL.

The CDR3 sequence: CAAEGRGQPQHF. CDR3 nucleotide sequence: TGTGCCGCCGAGGGGAGGGGTCAGCCCCAGCATTTT. The gene calls are TRBV30 and TRBJ1-5, with a weak D call TRBD1 (5 bases). Between the trimmed V and J ends, which lost 8 bases and 6 bases, there was a span of 14 bases. Per the germline V gene, CDR1 is GTSNPN and CDR2 is SVGIG (reference sequence). The CDR3 runs to 12 residues.

J is TRBJ2-7 and V is TRBV6-5, with TRBD2 as a possible D gene (5 bases). This CDR3 contains 14 residues. V was shortened by 5 bases and J by 6 bases, with 17 bases between the two germline ends. From germline, CDR1 is MNHEY and CDR2 SVGAGI. The CDR3 nucleotides are TGTGCCAGCAGTGAACCAATCGGAGGCGGCGAGCAGTACTTC. Residues: CASSEPIGGGEQYF.

The genes are TRBV9 and TRBJ1-4; D not resolved. Germline lookup yields CDR1 SGDLS and CDR2 YYNGEE. The CDR3 has 13 residues. Trimming took 5 bases from V and 5 from J, leaving 10 bases between them. The CDR3 DNA reads TGTGCCAGCAGTATAGGGCGAAATGAAAAACTGTTTTTT. Encoded protein: CASSIGRNEKLFF.

The chain couples TRBV2 to TRBJ2-2; 9 positions agree with TRBD1. Germline V gene data show CDR1 as SNHLY and CDR2 as FYNNEI. CDR3 length equals 15 residues. V trimming: 5 bases; J trimming: 5 bases; junction bases outside the gene matches: 6. The CDR3 protein is CASSPGQGRTGELFF. CDR3 in DNA: TGTGCCAGCAGTCCGGGACAGGGAAGGACCGGGGAGCTGTTTTTT.

The chain joins TRBV7-2 to TRBJ2-3, with 11 bases fitting TRBD2. Germline CDR1 SGHTA, CDR2 FQGNSA. CDR3 size: 16 residues. V lost 4 bases and J lost 2; bases outside the gene matches: 5. This CDR3 is CASSSILAGDTDTQYF. DNA for the CDR3: TGTGCCAGCAGCTCGATACTAGCGGGGGACACAGATACGCAGTATTTT.

This clone was seen only a few times. The rearrangement uses TRBV6-1 and TRBJ2-7, with D hard to call. CDR1 MNHNS and CDR2 SASEGT come from the germline V gene. V was pared by 3 bases and J by 4 bases, with 7 bases between. This CDR3 comprises 12 residues. This chain's CDR3 is CASSDTFYEQYF. The CDR3 DNA follows: TGTGCCAGCAGTGATACCTTTTACGAGCAGTACTTC.

This sequence joins TRBV28 and TRBJ2-2; 9 nucleotides agree with TRBD1. Per the germline V gene, CDR1 is MDHEN and CDR2 is SYDVKM. The CDR3 sequence is 16 residues long. After removal of 5 bases from V and 6 bases from J, the junction contained 10 bases not matched to a gene. This CDR3 is CASSALGTGFSGELFF. The CDR3, as DNA: TGTGCCAGCAGTGCATTAGGGACAGGGTTTTCCGGGGAGCTGTTTTTT.

Only a few counts were recorded for this clone. This chain links TRBV18 with TRBJ2-3; tentative D call: TRBD2 (6 bases). Germline CDR1 reads KGHSH; CDR2 reads LQKENI. The CDR3 extends over 16 amino acids. Deletions cut 2 bases from V and 6 bases from J, with 18 bases between. The CDR3 here is CASSPSGSRAADTQYF. The CDR3, as DNA: TGTGCCAGCTCACCAAGCGGGTCAAGGGCAGCTGATACGCAGTATTTT.

DNA for the CDR3: TGTGCCAGCAGCAATCCTAGCGGGGGGATTAGCACAGATACGCAGTATTTT. Protein: CASSNPSGGISTDTQYF. This chain connects TRBV7-8 to TRBJ2-3; 11 positions agree with TRBD2. CDR3 length: 17 residues. Trimming took 5 bases from V and 0 from J; bases not matched to a gene: 7. Germline V gives CDR1 SGHVS, CDR2 FQNEAQ.

V and J are TRBV7-9 and TRBJ2-7; D is possibly TRBD2 (6 bases). This CDR3 comprises 15 residues. Germline CDR1 SEHNR, CDR2 FQNEAQ (reference sequence). Trimming took 5 bases from V and 3 from J, leaving 17 bases between them. CDR3 sequence (DNA): TGTGCCAGCAGCCCTCGACTAGGAAGGGGCTACGAGCAGTACTTC. It is translated as CASSPRLGRGYEQYF.

The rearrangement links TRBV7-9 to TRBJ1-2, with unresolved D. V lost 5 bases and J lost 2, with 12 bases in between. The CDR3 is made up of 14 amino acids. In germline, CDR1 is SEHNR, CDR2 FQNEAQ (reference sequence). CDR3 DNA sequence: TGTGCCAGCAGCCCCTCGGGCGAGAACTATGGCTACACCTTC. Translating gives CASSPSGENYGYTF. Full variable domain (outside the CDR3, taken from reference TRBV7-9 and TRBJ1-2): DTGVSQNPRHKITKRGQNVTFRCDPISEHNRLYWYRQTLGQGPEFLTYFQNEAQLEKSRLLSDRFSAERPKGSFSTLEIQRTEQGDSAMYLCASSPSGENYGYTFGSGTRLTVV.

The chain joins TRBV15 to TRBJ2-1; the match to TRBD2 covers 7 bases. CDR1 LNHNV and CDR2 YYDKDF come from the germline V gene (reference sequence). V shed 0 bases, J shed 8 bases, and the junction held 4 bases outside the gene matches. CDR3 length equals 14 residues. CDR3 bases: TGTGCCACCAGCAGAGATCCGAGCGGGGATGAGCAGTTCTTC. It is translated as CATSRDPSGDEQFF.

V gene TRBV4-2 combines with J gene TRBJ1-2, with 10 positions matching TRBD1. Germline lookup yields CDR1 LGHNA and CDR2 YNFKEQ. The ends lost 4 bases at V and 7 bases at J; junction bases unmatched: 18. The CDR3 sequence is 18 residues long. The CDR3 DNA sequence: TGTGCCAGCAGCCTAAAGACAGGGGGCTTAACCTGGCTGTCTGGCTACACCTTC. Its translation: CASSLKTGGLTWLSGYTF.

CDR3 loop: CATFSGTPNSPLHF. CDR3 nucleotide sequence: TGTGCCACCTTTTCCGGGACGCCAAATTCACCCCTCCACTTT. The chain recombines TRBV2 with TRBJ1-6, with D possibly being TRBD1 (5 bases). V lost 10 bases to trimming and J lost 7 bases, with 17 bases between them. The CDR3 is made up of 14 amino acids. Germline V gene data show CDR1 as SNHLY and CDR2 as FYNNEI.

With respect to this clone: In the same sample, other DNA sequences code for this CDR3. The rearrangement uses TRBV29-1 and TRBJ2-3, with unresolved D. CDR1 SQVTM and CDR2 ANQGSEA come from the germline V gene. The CDR3 runs to 13 residues. V dropped 3 bases and J dropped 6 bases, with 13 bases sitting between them. As DNA, the CDR3 is TGCAGCGTTGAGCGTGGGTTGTCGGATACGCAGTATTTT. Protein: CSVERGLSDTQYF.

V is TRBV29-1 and J is TRBJ1-1; TRBD1 matches at 9 bases. Germline trimming cut 7 bases from V and 5 bases from J; bases unmatched to any gene: 8. The CDR3 has 13 residues. Germline V lookup: CDR1 SQVTM, CDR2 ANQGSEA. The CDR3 nucleotides are TGCAGCGCAAGGACAGGGGCCGGGACTGAAGCTTTCTTT. It codes for CSARTGAGTEAFF.

The genes are TRBV15 and TRBJ2-6; D gene uncertain. With 6 bases removed from V and 3 bases from J, the gap between germline ends came to 12 bases. The V gene's germline CDR1 is LNHNV and CDR2 YYDKDF (reference sequence). The CDR3 consists of 15 residues. This chain's CDR3 is CATRVGGVGANVLTF. The CDR3 nucleotides read TGTGCCACCAGGGTTGGTGGGGTTGGGGCCAACGTCCTGACTTTC.

The chain recombines TRBV6-9 with TRBJ1-1; D uncertain. The CDR3 has 13 amino acids. Trimming removed 3 bases at V and 1 base at J, with 6 bases between. Germline V CDR1 and CDR2: MNHGY, SVAAGI. DNA of the CDR3: TGTGCCAGCAGTTACTCCAGGAACACTGAAGCTTTCTTT. It yields the protein CASSYSRNTEAFF.

The chain carries TRBV19 and TRBJ2-7; D could derive from TRBD1 or TRBD2 (5 bases each). The CDR3 is made up of 14 amino acids. Germline V lookup: CDR1 LNHDA, CDR2 SQIVND (reference sequence). The V end lost 7 bases, the J end lost 2 bases, and 15 bases lay between the germline ends. CDR3 loop: CASKRDPRAYEQYF. In DNA form, the CDR3 reads TGTGCCAGTAAACGGGACCCGCGGGCCTACGAGCAGTACTTC.